This TCR beta chain emerged from a study of cytomegalovirus exposure and HLA in healthy donors. General study results and limits: A list of approximately 160 TCR beta chains associated with cytomegalovirus was given.

Primers: 60 Vbeta forward and 13 Jbeta reverse. Measured with immunoSEQ multiplex PCR; TCRdb has only the in-frame clones, and not every one. The sample includes tens of thousands of clones, roughly 70% of them seen just once. A word on this clone: Its target is unknown.

Input material: PBMCs. This sequence originates from a man aged 45-65 years in good health and CMV-seronegative.

CDR3 sequence (DNA): TGTGCCAGCAGCTTGGGGACAGGGGGCGGAGAGACCCAGTACTTC. Its translation is CASSLGTGGGETQYF. The chain uses TRBV5-4 and TRBJ2-5; 11 nucleotides match TRBD1. This CDR3 is built from 15 residues. The germline V gene has CDR1 SGHNT and CDR2 YYREEE (reference sequence). The ends lost 0 bases at V and 4 bases at J; junction bases unmatched: 2.